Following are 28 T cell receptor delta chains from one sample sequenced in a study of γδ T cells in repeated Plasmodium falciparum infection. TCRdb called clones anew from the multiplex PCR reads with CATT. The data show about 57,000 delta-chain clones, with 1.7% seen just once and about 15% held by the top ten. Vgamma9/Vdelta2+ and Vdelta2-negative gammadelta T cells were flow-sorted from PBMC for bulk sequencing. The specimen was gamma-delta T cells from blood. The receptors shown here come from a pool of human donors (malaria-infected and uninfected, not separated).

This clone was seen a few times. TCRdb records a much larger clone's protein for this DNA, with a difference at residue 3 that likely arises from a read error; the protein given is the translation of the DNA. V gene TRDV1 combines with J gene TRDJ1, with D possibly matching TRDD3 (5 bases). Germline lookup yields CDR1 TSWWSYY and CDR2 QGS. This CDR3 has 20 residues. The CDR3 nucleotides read TGTGCTCGTGGGGACCCTAAAGGGTGTCGGGGCGGACTTTACACCGATAAACTCATCTTT. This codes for CARGDPKGCRGGLYTDKLIF.

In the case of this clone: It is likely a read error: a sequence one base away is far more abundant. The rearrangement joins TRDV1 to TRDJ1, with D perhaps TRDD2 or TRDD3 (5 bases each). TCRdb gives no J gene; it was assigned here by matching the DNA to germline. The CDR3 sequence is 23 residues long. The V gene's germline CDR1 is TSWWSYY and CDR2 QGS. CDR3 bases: TGCGCTCTTGGGCCCCCCTTATTCTTCCAGAAGGTCTGGGTGGGGTTCTTCCCCGATAAACTCATCTTT. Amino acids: CALGPPLFFQKVWVGFFPDKLIF.

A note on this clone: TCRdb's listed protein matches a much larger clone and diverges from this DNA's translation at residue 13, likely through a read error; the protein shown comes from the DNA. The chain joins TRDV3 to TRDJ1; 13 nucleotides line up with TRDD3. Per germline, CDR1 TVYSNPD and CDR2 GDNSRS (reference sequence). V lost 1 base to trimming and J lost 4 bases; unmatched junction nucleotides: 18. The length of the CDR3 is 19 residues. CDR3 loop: CAFIPTLYWGIRKLDKLIF. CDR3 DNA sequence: TGTGCCTTTATTCCTACCCTCTACTGGGGGATACGCAAGCTCGATAAACTCATCTTT.

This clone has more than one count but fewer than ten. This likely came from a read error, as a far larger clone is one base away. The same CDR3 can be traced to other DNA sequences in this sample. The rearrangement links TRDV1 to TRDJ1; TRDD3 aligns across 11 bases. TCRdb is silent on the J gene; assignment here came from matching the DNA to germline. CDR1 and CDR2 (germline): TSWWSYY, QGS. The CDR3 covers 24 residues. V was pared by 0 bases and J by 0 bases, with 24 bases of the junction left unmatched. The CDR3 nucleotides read TGTGCTCTTGGGGAACTCAGGTCCTACCTCCTTCGTACTGGGGGATATATCCACACCGATAAACTCATCTTT. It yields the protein CALGELRSYLLRTGGYIHTDKLIF.

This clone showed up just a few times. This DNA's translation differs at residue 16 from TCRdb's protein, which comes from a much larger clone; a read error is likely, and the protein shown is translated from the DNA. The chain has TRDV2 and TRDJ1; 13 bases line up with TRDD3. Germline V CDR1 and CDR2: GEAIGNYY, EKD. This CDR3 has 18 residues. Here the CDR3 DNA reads TGTGCCTGTGATCCCGTACTGGGGGATACGGGGGTCACCGATAAATTCATCTTT. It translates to CACDPVLGDTGVTDKFIF.

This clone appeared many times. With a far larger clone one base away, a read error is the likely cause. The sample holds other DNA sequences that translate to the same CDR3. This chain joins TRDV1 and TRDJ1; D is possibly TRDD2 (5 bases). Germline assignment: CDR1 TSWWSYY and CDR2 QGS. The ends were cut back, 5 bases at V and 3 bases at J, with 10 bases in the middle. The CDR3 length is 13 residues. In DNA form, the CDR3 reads TGTGCTCTTGGGTCTCCCTTCTCCGATAAACTCATCTTT. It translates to CALGSPFSDKLIF.

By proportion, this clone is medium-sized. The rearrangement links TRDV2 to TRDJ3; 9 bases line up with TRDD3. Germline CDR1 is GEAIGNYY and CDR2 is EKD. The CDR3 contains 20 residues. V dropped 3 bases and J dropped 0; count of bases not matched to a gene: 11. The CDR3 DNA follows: TGTGCCTGTGACCCATCGGTACTGGGGGAAAACTCCTGGGACACCCGACAGATGTTTTTC. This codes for CACDPSVLGENSWDTRQMFF.

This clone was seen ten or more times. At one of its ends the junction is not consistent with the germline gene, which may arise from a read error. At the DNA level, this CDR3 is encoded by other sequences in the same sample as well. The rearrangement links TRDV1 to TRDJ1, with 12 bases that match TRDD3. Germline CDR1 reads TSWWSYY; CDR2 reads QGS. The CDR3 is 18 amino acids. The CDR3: CALGTPGGYAFHTNKLIF. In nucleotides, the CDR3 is TGTGCTCTTGGGACCCCTGGGGGATACGCATTTCACACCAATAAACTCATCTTT.

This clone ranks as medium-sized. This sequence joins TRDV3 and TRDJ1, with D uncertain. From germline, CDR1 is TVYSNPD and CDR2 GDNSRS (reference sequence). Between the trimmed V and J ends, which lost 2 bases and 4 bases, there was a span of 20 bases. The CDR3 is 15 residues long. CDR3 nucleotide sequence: TGTGCCTTTTCGGACTTATCACCCTTTGGCGATAAACTCATCTTT. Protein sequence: CAFSDLSPFGDKLIF.

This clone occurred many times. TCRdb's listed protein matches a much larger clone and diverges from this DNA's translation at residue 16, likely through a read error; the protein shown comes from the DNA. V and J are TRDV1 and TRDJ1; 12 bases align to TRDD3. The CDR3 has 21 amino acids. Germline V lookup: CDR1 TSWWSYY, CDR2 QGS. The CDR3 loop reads CALGERSRGLPSGGYADKLIF. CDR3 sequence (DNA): TGTGCTCTTGGGGAACGGTCTCGAGGGCTACCTTCTGGGGGATACGCCGATAAGCTCATCTTT.

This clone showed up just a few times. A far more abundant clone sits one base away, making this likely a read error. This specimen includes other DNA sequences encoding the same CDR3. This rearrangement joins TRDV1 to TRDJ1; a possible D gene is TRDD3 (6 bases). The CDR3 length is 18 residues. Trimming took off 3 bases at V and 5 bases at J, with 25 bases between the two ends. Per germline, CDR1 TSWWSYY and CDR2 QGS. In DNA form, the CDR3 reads TGTGCTCTTGGGGAGCGAGGCCCTACTATACGGGGGACAGATAAACTCATCTTT. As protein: CALGERGPTIRGTDKLIF.

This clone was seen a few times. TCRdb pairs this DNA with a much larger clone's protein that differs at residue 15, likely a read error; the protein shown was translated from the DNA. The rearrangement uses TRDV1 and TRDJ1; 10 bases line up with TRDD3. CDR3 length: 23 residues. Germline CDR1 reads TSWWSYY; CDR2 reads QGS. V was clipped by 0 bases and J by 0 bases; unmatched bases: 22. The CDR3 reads CALGELIPLYWGMPLGYTDKLIF. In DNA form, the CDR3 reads TGTGCTCTTGGGGAACTGATTCCTTTGTACTGGGGGATGCCTCTTGGTTACACCGATAAACTCATCTTT.

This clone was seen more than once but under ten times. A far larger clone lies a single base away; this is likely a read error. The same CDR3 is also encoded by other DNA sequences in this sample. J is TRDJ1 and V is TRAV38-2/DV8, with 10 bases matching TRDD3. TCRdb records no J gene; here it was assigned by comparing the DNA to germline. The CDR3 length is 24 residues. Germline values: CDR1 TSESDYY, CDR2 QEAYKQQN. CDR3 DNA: TGCGCTTATAGAAGCCCGGAGGTTCCTATGCACTGGGGGATTGAGGGTGAGGACACCGATAAACTCATCTTT. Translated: CAYRSPEVPMHWGIEGEDTDKLIF.

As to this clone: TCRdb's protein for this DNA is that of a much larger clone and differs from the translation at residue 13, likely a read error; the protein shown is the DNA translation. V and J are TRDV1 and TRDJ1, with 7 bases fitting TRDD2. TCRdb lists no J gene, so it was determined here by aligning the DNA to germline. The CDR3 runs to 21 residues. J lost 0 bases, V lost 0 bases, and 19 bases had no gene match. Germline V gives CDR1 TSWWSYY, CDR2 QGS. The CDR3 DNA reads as TGTGCTCTTGGGGAACTCCTTCCTGCACTCTGGAGCTGCGATCACACCGATAAACTCATCTTT. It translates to CALGELLPALWSCDHTDKLIF.

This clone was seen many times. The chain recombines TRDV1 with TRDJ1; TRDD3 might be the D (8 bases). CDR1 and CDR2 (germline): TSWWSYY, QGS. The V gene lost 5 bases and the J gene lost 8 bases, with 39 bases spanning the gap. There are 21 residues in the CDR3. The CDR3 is CALGRTLFLLMYPPYWGKLIF. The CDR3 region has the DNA TGTGCTCTTGGGCGGACCCTATTCCTACTAATGTACCCCCCGTACTGGGGGAAACTCATCTTT.

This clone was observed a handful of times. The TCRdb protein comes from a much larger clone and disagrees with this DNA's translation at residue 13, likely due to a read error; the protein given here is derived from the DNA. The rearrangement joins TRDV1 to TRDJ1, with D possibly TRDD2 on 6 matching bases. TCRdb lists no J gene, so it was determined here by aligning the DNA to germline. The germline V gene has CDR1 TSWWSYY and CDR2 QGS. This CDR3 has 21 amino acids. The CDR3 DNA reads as TGTGCTCTTAGGGAACTCGGTCCTACAGAGCTACTGAGGGATTGGTGCGATAAACTCATCTTT. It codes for CALRELGPTELLRDWCDKLIF.

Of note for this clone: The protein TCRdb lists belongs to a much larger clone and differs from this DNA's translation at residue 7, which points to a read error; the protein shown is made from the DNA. CDR3 region: CALGERPSQKTYTDKLIF. Written as DNA, the CDR3 is TGTGCTCTTGGGGAACGGCCTTCCCAGAAAACGTACACCGATAAACTCATCTTT. The V and J genes are TRDV1 and TRDJ1; D possibly corresponds to TRDD2 (6 bases). Trimming left V 1 base short and J 0 bases short, with 18 bases between. The germline CDR1 and CDR2 sequences are TSWWSYY and QGS. The CDR3 runs to 18 residues.

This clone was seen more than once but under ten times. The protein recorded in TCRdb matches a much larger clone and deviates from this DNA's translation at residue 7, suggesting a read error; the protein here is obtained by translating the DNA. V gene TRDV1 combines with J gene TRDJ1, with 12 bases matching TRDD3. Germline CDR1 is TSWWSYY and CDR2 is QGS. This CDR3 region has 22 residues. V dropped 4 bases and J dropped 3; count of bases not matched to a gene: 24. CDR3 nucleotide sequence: TGTGCTCTTGGGGTCCGTCGCTTCCTACGCGTCACTGGGGGATACAGGGCCGATAAACTCATCTTT. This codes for CALGVRRFLRVTGGYRADKLIF.

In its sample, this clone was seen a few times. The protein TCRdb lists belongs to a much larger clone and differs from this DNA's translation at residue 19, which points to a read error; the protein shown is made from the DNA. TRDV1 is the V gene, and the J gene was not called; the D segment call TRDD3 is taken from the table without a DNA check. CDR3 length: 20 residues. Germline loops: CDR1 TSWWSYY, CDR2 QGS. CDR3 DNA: TGTGCTCTTGGGGTGGGGCTACGTTTCGTACTGGGGGACCCGATCGATAAACTCACCTTT. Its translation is CALGVGLRFVLGDPIDKLTF.

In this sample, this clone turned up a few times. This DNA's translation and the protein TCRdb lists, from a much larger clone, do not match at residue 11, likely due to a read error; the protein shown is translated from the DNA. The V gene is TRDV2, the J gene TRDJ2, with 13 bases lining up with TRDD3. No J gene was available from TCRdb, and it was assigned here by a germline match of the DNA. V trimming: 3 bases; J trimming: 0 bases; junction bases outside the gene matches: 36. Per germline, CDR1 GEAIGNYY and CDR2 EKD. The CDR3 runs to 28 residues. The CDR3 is CACDSTSPPTEGSLGDTRIPALTAQLFF. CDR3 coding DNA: TGTGCCTGTGACTCGACCTCGCCTCCTACGGAGGGATCACTGGGGGATACGCGTATCCCGGCTTTGACAGCACAACTCTTCTTT.

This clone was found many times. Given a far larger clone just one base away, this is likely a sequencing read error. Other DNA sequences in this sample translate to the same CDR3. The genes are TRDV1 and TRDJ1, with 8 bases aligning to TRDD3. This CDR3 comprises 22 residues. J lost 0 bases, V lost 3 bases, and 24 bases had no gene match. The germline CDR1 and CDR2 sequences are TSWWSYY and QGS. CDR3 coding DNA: TGTGCTCTTGGGGAGCGGAGGGAGACTGGGGGGTACCAAGGGTCGTACACCGATAAACTCATCTTT. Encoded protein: CALGERRETGGYQGSYTDKLIF.

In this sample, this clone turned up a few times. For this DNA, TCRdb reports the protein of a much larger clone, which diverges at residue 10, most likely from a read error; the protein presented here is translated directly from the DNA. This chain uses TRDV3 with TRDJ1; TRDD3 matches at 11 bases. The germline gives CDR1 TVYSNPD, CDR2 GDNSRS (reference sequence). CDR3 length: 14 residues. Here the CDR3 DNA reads TGTGCCTTTATACTGGGGGATAACACCGGTAAACTCATCTTT. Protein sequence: CAFILGDNTGKLIF.

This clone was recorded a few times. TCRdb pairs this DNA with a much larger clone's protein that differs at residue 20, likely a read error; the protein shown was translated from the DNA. The CDR3 loop is CASAKGAYWGASRPLKDKLTF. CDR3 DNA: TGTGCCTCTGCAAAGGGGGCGTACTGGGGGGCCTCTCGCCCCCTCAAGGATAAACTCACCTTT. The V gene reported is TRDV3; the J gene is uncalled; TRDD3 was called by the table and not checked on the DNA. CDR1 is TVYSNPD and CDR2 is GDNSRS in the germline V gene (reference sequence). The CDR3 sequence is 21 residues long.

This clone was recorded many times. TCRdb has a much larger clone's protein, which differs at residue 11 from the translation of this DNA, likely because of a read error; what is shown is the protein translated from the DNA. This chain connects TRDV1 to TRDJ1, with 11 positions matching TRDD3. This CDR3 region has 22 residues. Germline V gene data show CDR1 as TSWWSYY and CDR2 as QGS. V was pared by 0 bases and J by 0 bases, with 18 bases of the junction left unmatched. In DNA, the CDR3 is TGTGCTCTTGGGGAACTAGTGACCTGGGACGCGTGGGGGATACGCGACACCGATAAACTCATCTTT. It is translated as CALGELVTWDAWGIRDTDKLIF.

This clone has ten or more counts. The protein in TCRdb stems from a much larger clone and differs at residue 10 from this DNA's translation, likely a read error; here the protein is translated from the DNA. The CDR3 is CALGEPYPGTQYTDKLIF. The CDR3 DNA reads TGTGCTCTTGGGGAACCCTACCCCGGGACCCAGTACACCGATAAACTCATCTTT. The chain joins TRDV1 to TRDJ1, with D perhaps matching TRDD2 (5 bases). Between the trimmed V and J ends, which lost 1 base and 0 bases, there was a span of 18 bases. There are 18 residues in the CDR3. Germline V gene data show CDR1 as TSWWSYY and CDR2 as QGS.

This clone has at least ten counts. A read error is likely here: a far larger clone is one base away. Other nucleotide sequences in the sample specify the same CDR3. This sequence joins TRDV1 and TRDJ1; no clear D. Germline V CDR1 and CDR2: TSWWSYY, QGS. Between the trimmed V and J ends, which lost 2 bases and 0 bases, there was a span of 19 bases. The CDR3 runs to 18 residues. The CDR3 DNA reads TGTGCTCTTGGGGAAATCGCTCAAGTCGTCCCCCACACCGATAAACTCATCTTT. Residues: CALGEIAQVVPHTDKLIF.

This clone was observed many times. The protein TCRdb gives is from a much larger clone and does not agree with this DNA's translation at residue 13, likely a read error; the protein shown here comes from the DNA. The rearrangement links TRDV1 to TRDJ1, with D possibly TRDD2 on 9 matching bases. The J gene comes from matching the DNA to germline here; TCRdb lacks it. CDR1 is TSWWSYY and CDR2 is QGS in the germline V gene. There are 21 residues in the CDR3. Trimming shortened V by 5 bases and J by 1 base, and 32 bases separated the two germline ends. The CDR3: CALGLTFLPVLGGNPTDKLIF. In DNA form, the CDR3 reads TGTGCTCTTGGGCTAACCTTCCTACCCGTACTGGGGGGTAATCCCACCGATAAACTCATCTTT.

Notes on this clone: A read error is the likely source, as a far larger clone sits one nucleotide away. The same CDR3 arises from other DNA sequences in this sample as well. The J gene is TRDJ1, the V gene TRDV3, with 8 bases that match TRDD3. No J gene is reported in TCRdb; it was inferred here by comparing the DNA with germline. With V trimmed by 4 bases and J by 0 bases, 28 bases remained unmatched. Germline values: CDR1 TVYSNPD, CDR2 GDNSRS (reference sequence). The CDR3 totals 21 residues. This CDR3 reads CASSAFPFGDTTCEYTDKLIF. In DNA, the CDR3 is TGTGCCTCTTCGGCCTTCCCGTTCGGGGATACTACTTGTGAGTACACCGATAAACTCATCTTT.